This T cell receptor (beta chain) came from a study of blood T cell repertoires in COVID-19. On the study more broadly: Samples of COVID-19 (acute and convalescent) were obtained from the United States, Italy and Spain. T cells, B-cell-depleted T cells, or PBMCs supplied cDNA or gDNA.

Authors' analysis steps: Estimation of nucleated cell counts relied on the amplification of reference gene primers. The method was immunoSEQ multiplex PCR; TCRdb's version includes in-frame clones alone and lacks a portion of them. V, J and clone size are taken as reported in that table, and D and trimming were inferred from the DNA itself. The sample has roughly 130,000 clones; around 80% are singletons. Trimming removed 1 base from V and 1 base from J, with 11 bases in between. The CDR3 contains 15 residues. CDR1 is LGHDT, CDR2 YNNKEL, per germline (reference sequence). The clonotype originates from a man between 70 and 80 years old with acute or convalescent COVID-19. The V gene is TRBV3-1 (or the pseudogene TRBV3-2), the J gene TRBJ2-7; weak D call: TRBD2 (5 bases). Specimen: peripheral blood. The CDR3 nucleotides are TGTGCCAGCAGCCAAGTAGGAGGTAGTTCCTACGAGCAGTACTTC. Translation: CASSQVGGSSYEQYF.